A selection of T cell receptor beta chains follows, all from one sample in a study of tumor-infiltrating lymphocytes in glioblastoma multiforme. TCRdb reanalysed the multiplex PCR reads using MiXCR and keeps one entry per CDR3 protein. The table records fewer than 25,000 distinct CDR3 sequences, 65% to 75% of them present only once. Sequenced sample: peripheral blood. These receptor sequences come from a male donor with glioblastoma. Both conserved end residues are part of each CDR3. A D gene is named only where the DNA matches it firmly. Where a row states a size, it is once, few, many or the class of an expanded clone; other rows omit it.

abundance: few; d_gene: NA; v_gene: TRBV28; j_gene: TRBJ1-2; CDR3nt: TGTGCCAGCAGTCTTCTGGGGTATGGCTACACCTTC; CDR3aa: CASSLLGYGYTF
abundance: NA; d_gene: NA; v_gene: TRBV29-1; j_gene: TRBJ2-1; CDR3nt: TGCAGCGCCCGCCCCGGGGGCAATGAGCAGTTCTTC; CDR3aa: CSARPGGNEQFF
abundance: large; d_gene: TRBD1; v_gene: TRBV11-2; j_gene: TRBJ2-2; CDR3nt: TGTGCCAGCAGCCCAGCTCGGGACAGGGTAACCGGGGAGCTGTTTTTT; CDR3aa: CASSPARDRVTGELFF
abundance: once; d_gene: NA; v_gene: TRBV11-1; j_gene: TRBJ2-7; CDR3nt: TGTGCCAGCACCCTGGATCGGGGGTACGGGCAATACTTC; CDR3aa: CASTLDRGYGQYF
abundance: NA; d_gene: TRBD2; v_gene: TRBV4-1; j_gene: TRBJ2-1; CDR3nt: TGCGCCAGCAGCCAAGGTAAACTAGCGGGAGGCGATGAGCAGTTCTTC; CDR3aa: CASSQGKLAGGDEQFF
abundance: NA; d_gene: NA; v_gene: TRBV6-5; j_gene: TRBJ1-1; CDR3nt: TGTGCCAGCAGTTACTCCGGACAGTTTACCACTGAAGCTTTCTTT; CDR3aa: CASSYSGQFTTEAFF
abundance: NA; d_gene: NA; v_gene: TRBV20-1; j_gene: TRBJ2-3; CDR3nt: TGCAGTGCTAGGGAGATGCTCGCAGATACGCAGTATTTT; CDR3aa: CSAREMLADTQYF
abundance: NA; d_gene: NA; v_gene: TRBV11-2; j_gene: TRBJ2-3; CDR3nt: TGTGCCAGCAGCTTGGGGGAGGATACGCATTATTTT; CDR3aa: CASSLGEDTHYF
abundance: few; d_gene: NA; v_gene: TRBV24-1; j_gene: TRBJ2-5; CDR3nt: TGTGCCACCAGTGAAGGGGGTAAAGAGACCCAGTACTTC; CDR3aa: CATSEGGKETQYF
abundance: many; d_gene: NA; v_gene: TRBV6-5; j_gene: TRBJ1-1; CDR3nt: TGTGCCAGCAGTTACGCACCAGGGATGGGTACTGAAGCTTTCTTT; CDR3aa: CASSYAPGMGTEAFF
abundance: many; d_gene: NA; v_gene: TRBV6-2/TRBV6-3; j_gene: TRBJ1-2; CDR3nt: TGTGCCAGCAGTTACTCGCGTAGCTATGGCTACACCTTC; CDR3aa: CASSYSRSYGYTF
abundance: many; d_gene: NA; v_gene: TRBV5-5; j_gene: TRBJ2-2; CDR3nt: TGTGCCAGCAGCTTGGCGTCAGATTCCGGGGAGCTGTTTTTT; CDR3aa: CASSLASDSGELFF
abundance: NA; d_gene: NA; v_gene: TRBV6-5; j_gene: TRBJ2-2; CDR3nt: TGTGCCAGCAGTAAAGCGCAGTTACACACCGGGGAGCTGTTTTTT; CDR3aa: CASSKAQLHTGELFF
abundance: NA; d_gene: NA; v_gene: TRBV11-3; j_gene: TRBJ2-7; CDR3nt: TGTGCCAGCAGCAACCCCGCGGCAGGATCCTACGAGCAGTACTTC; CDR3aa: CASSNPAAGSYEQYF
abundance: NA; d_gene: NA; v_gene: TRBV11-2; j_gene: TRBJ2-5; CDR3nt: TGTGCCATCAGCTTCGCTATCGGGATGGAGACCCCTTACTTC; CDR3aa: CAISFAIGMETPYF
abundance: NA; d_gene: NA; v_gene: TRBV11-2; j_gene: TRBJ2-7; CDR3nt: TGTGCCAGCATCCCAGCCACAGGGATATACGGGCAGTACTTC; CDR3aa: CASIPATGIYGQYF
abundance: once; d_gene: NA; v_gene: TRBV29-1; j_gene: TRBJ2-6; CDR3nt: TGCAGCGCTCTGGCGCCAACCCCTGGGGCCAACGTCCTGACTTTC; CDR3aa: CSALAPTPGANVLTF
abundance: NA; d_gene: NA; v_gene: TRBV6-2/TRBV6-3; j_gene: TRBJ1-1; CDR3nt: TGTGCCAGCGGATGGTCCTCTGAAGCTTTCTTT; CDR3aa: CASGWSSEAFF
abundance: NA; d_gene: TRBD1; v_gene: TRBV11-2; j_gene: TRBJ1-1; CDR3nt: TGTGCCAGCAGCCCTGGTGGAACCGGGACAGAGGCTAACACTGAAGCTTTCTTT; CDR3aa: CASSPGGTGTEANTEAFF
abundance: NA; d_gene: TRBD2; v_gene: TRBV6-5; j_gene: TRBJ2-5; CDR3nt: TGTGCCAGCAGTTACTCTTCAGCGGGAGGAGAGACCCAGTACTTC; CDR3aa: CASSYSSAGGETQYF
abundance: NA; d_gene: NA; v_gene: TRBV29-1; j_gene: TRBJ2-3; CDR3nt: TGCAGTGTTGTCGCCACAGTTCCAGATACGCAGTATTTT; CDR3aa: CSVVATVPDTQYF
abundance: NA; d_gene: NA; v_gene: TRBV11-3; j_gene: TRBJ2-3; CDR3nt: TGTGCCAGCAGCCAGGAGGGGGCGCCCACAGATACGCAGTATTTT; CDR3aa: CASSQEGAPTDTQYF
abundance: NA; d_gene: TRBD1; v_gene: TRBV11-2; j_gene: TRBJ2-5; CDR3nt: TGTGCCAGCATACTCCGGGACAGTCTCAAAGAGACCCATTACTTC; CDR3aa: CASILRDSLKETHYF
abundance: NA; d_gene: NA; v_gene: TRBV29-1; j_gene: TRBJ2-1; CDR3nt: TGCAGCGCTGTGGACAACCCTTTCAAGGCGGAGCAGTTCTTC; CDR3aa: CSAVDNPFKAEQFF
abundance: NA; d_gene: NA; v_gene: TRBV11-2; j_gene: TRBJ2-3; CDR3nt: TGTGCCAGCACTCCTAGGGTAGCTGGAAGTTCAGATACGCAGTATTTT; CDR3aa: CASTPRVAGSSDTQYF
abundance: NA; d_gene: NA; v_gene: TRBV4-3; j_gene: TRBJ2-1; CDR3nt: TGCGCCAGCAGCCAAGATTTTACTAGCTACTATGAGCAGTTCTTC; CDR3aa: CASSQDFTSYYEQFF
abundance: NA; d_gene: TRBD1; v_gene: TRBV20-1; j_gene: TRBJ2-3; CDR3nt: TGCAGTGCTAGAGACCCGGGACAGGGCCTAGAAGATACGCAGTATTTC; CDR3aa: CSARDPGQGLEDTQYF
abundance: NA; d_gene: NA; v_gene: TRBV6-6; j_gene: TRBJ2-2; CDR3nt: TGTTCCAGCAGATTGGGACTTCACACCGGTGAGCTGTTTTTT; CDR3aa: CSSRLGLHTGELFF
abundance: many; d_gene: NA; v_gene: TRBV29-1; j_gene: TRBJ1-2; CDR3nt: TGCAGCGTTGAAGATCCGGGGGTAATCTATGGCTACACCTTC; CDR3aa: CSVEDPGVIYGYTF
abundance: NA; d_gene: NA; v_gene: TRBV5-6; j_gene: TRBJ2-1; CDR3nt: TGTGCCAGCAGCTTTGGGAATGAGCAGTTCTTC; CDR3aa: CASSFGNEQFF
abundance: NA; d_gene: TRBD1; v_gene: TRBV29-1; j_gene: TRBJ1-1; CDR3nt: TGCAGCGTTCGGGACAGGAAGGAAGCTTTCTTT; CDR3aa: CSVRDRKEAFF
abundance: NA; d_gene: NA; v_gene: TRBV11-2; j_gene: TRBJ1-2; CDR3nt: TGTGCCAGCAGCTCCAGCGTAGGACGGTATGGCTACACCTTC; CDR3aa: CASSSSVGRYGYTF
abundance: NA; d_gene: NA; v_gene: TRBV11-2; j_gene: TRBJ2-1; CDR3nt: TGTGCCAGCAGCTTAGGGCTAGCGTCTGAGCAGTTCTTC; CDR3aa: CASSLGLASEQFF
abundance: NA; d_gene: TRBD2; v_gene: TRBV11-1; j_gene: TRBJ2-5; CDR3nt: TGTGCCAGCAGTTCAGCGGGGCTGGGGAGTGAGACCCAGTACTTC; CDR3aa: CASSSAGLGSETQYF
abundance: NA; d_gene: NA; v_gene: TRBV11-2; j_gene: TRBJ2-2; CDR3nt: TGTGCCAACAGTCCAGGGCCGGGATTCGCGGACACCGGGGAGCTGTTATTT; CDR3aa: CANSPGPGFADTGELLF
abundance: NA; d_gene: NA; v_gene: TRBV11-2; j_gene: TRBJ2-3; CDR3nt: TGTGCCAGCAGCTTAGATAACCGCCAGGGGACTAGCACAGATACGCAGTATTTT; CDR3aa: CASSLDNRQGTSTDTQYF
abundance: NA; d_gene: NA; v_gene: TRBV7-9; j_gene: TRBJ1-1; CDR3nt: TGTGCCAGCAGCCCTGGACAGCGGAACACTGAAGCTTTCTTT; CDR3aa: CASSPGQRNTEAFF
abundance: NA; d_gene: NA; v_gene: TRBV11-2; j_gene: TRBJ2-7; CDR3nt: TGCGCCTGCAGCTCGGGGGCCCTTTCCTACGAGCAGTACTTC; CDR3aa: CACSSGALSYEQYF
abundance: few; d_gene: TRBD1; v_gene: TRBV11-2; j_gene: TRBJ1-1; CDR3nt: TGTGCCAGCAGTTTCACAGGGGGCACTGAAGCTTTCTTT; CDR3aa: CASSFTGGTEAFF
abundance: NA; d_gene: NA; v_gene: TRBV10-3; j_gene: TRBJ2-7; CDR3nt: TGTGCCATCAGTGAGTCGTGGGAGCAGTACTTC; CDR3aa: CAISESWEQYF
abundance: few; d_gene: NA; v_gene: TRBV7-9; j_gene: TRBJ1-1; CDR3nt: TGTGCCAGCAGGCCAGATCGGGGGGAATGGGACACTGAAGCTTTCTTT; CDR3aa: CASRPDRGEWDTEAFF
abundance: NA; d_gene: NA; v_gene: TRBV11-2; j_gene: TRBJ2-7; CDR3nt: TGTGCCAGCACCCCCACTGGGGCTTCAGTGGAGGAGCTGTACTTC; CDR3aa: CASTPTGASVEELYF
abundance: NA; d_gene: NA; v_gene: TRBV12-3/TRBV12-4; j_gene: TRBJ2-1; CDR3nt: TGTGCCGGCAGTGCGTCCAATGAGCAGTTCTTC; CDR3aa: CAGSASNEQFF
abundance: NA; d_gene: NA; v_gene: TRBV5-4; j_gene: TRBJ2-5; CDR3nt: TGTGCCAGCAGCTCCCCTGGTCTCCGGTTCGAGTACTTC; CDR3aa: CASSSPGLRFEYF
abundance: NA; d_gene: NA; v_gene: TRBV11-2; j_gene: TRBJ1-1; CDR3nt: TGTGCCAGCGGCTTCTCGTTCGGCCTGGACACTGAAGCTTTCTTT; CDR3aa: CASGFSFGLDTEAFF
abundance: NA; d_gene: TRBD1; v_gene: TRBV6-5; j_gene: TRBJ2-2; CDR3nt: TGTTCCAGCAAGACAGGGCGATTGAGGACCGGGGAGCTGTTCTTT; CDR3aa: CSSKTGRLRTGELFF
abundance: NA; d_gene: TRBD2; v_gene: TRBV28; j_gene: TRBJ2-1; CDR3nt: TGTGCCAGCAGTCCCAGCGGGAGTCAATACAATGAGCAGTTCTTC; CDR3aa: CASSPSGSQYNEQFF
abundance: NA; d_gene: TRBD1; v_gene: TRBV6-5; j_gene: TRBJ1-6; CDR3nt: TGTGCAAGCAGACAAGGCCCGGGACAGGGGAGGAATTCACCCCTCCACTTT; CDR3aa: CASRQGPGQGRNSPLHF
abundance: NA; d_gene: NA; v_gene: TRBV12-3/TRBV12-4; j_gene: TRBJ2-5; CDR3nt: TGTGCCAGCACCGTTGTGGGACTCGAGGAAGAGACCCAGTACTTC; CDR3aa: CASTVVGLEEETQYF
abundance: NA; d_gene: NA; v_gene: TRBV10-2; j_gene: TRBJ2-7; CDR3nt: TGCGCCAGCAGTCCTGAGCGGGTCTCATCCTACGAGCAGTACTTC; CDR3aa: CASSPERVSSYEQYF
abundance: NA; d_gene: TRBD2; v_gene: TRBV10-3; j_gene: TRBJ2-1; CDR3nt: TGTGCCATCTGTTCTCCACTAGCGGGAGGGCGGAGCAAGCAGTTCTTC; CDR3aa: CAICSPLAGGRSKQFF
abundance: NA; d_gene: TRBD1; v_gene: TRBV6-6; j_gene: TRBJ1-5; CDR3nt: TGTGCCAGCAGTTATAACAGGGGATATCAGCCCCAGCATTTT; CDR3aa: CASSYNRGYQPQHF
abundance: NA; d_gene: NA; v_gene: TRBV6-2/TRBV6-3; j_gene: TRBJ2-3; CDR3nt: TGTGCCAGCAGTTACACACTAGTGGGAGGCGCAGATACGCAGTATTTT; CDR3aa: CASSYTLVGGADTQYF
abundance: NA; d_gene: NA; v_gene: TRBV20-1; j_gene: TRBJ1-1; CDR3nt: TGCAGTGCTAATTCCGGGACATGGTCTGCTGGAGCTTTCTTT; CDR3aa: CSANSGTWSAGAFF